The rows below give T cell receptor beta chains drawn from one sample of a study of cytomegalovirus exposure and HLA in healthy donors. TCRdb's copy holds only in-frame clones and misses some; the assay was immunoSEQ multiplex PCR. The sample contains over 150,000 clones, more than 65% of which appear only once. The sequenced sample was PBMCs. Receptors were obtained from a woman in her twenties or thirties in good health and CMV-seropositive. The CDR3 runs from the conserved cysteine through the conserved F or W. A D gene is named only where the DNA matches it firmly. The size entry is marked missing in some rows and otherwise reads once, few, many or a size class.

j_call: TRBJ1-1; v_call: TRBV7-9; clone_size: .; d_call: .; cdr3_aa: CASSSLGGGNTEAFF; cdr3_nt: TGTGCCAGCAGCTCCCTCGGGGGAGGGAACACTGAAGCTTTCTTT
j_call: TRBJ1-1; v_call: TRBV18; clone_size: .; d_call: .; cdr3_aa: CASSPEGGQAFF; cdr3_nt: TGTGCCAGCTCACCCGAGGGGGGGCAAGCTTTCTTT
j_call: TRBJ1-1; v_call: TRBV27; clone_size: few; d_call: .; cdr3_aa: CASSLTVNTEAFF; cdr3_nt: TGTGCCAGCAGTTTAACAGTGAACACTGAAGCTTTCTTT
j_call: TRBJ1-1; v_call: TRBV27; clone_size: .; d_call: TRBD1; cdr3_aa: CASSRQGSEAFF; cdr3_nt: TGTGCCAGCAGTAGACAGGGCTCTGAAGCTTTCTTT
j_call: TRBJ2-2; v_call: TRBV27; clone_size: .; d_call: .; cdr3_aa: CASSSRDLFSRELFF; cdr3_nt: TGTGCCAGCAGTTCCCGGGACTTATTCAGCAGGGAGCTGTTTTTT
j_call: TRBJ1-3; v_call: TRBV7-8; clone_size: .; d_call: .; cdr3_aa: CASSLAFAGFTSGNTTYF; cdr3_nt: TGTGCCAGCAGCTTGGCCTTCGCAGGGTTCACCTCTGGAAACACCACATATTTT
j_call: TRBJ2-2; v_call: TRBV9; clone_size: .; d_call: TRBD2; cdr3_aa: CASSVLAGIGELFF; cdr3_nt: TGTGCCAGCAGCGTTCTAGCGGGTATCGGGGAGCTGTTTTTT
j_call: TRBJ2-7; v_call: TRBV2; clone_size: .; d_call: TRBD2; cdr3_aa: CASSPRTSGRASQQYF; cdr3_nt: TGTGCCAGCAGTCCCCGGACTAGCGGGAGGGCCTCGCAGCAGTACTTC
j_call: TRBJ2-7; v_call: TRBV10-2; clone_size: .; d_call: .; cdr3_aa: CASSDRGYEQYF; cdr3_nt: TGCGCCAGCAGTGACAGGGGATACGAGCAGTACTTC
j_call: TRBJ1-2; v_call: TRBV7-2; clone_size: .; d_call: .; cdr3_aa: CASSFIRSGGGYGYTF; cdr3_nt: TGTGCCAGCAGCTTCATTAGATCGGGCGGGGGCTATGGCTACACCTTC
j_call: TRBJ2-2; v_call: TRBV15; clone_size: .; d_call: TRBD2; cdr3_aa: CATSRVQLAGVKTGELFF; cdr3_nt: TGTGCCACCAGCAGAGTACAACTAGCGGGAGTAAAGACCGGGGAGCTGTTTTTT
j_call: TRBJ2-3; v_call: TRBV2; clone_size: few; d_call: TRBD2; cdr3_aa: CASSEFGRAADTQYF; cdr3_nt: TGTGCCAGCAGTGAATTCGGGAGGGCCGCAGATACGCAGTATTTT
j_call: TRBJ2-2; v_call: TRBV28; clone_size: .; d_call: .; cdr3_aa: CASSLAQGGELFF; cdr3_nt: TGTGCCAGCAGTTTAGCACAGGGCGGGGAGCTGTTTTTT
j_call: TRBJ2-1; v_call: TRBV5-4; clone_size: .; d_call: .; cdr3_aa: CASSFRLASSNEQFF; cdr3_nt: TGTGCCAGCAGCTTCAGGTTAGCGAGCTCGAATGAGCAGTTCTTC
j_call: TRBJ2-3; v_call: TRBV5-4; clone_size: .; d_call: .; cdr3_aa: CALGSITDTQYF; cdr3_nt: TGTGCCCTCGGGAGTATCACAGATACGCAGTATTTT
j_call: TRBJ1-1; v_call: TRBV19; clone_size: .; d_call: TRBD1; cdr3_aa: CATGTGMNTEAFF; cdr3_nt: TGTGCCACCGGGACAGGGATGAACACTGAAGCTTTCTTT
j_call: TRBJ1-1; v_call: TRBV7-9; clone_size: .; d_call: .; cdr3_aa: CASRWEGTEAFF; cdr3_nt: TGTGCCAGCAGGTGGGAGGGCACTGAAGCTTTCTTT
j_call: TRBJ2-7; v_call: TRBV28; clone_size: .; d_call: TRBD2; cdr3_aa: CASSLLRAGAYEQYF; cdr3_nt: TGTGCCAGCAGTTTATTAAGGGCGGGAGCCTACGAGCAGTACTTC
j_call: TRBJ2-1; v_call: TRBV27; clone_size: few; d_call: .; cdr3_aa: CASSPSGGQGEQFF; cdr3_nt: TGTGCCAGCAGTCCCTCAGGGGGGCAGGGAGAGCAGTTCTTC
j_call: TRBJ1-2; v_call: TRBV28; clone_size: .; d_call: .; cdr3_aa: CASNPPTGGGGYTF; cdr3_nt: TGTGCCAGCAACCCTCCCACCGGGGGTGGGGGCTACACCTTC
j_call: TRBJ2-7; v_call: TRBV11-2; clone_size: .; d_call: TRBD2; cdr3_aa: CASSLVGGGEQYF; cdr3_nt: TGTGCCAGCAGCTTAGTTGGGGGGGGCGAGCAGTACTTC
j_call: TRBJ2-5; v_call: TRBV25-1; clone_size: .; d_call: .; cdr3_aa: CASSESLTGLQETQYF; cdr3_nt: TGTGCCAGCAGTGAATCTTTGACAGGCCTTCAAGAGACCCAGTACTTC
j_call: TRBJ1-5; v_call: TRBV6-5; clone_size: .; d_call: TRBD1; cdr3_aa: CASSYGGQGQPQHF; cdr3_nt: TGTGCCAGCAGTTACGGGGGACAGGGCCAGCCCCAGCATTTT
j_call: TRBJ2-1; v_call: TRBV6-4; clone_size: .; d_call: TRBD2; cdr3_aa: CASSDSGTSEQFF; cdr3_nt: TGTGCCAGCAGTGACTCCGGGACTAGTGAGCAGTTCTTC
j_call: TRBJ2-7; v_call: TRBV5-4; clone_size: .; d_call: TRBD2; cdr3_aa: CASSSLSSGSAYEQYF; cdr3_nt: TGTGCCAGCAGCTCCCTAAGTAGCGGGAGTGCCTACGAGCAGTACTTC
j_call: TRBJ2-3; v_call: TRBV28; clone_size: .; d_call: TRBD1; cdr3_aa: CASSLYGTGTTDTQYF; cdr3_nt: TGTGCCAGCAGTTTATACGGGACAGGGACCACAGATACGCAGTATTTT
j_call: TRBJ1-5; v_call: TRBV28; clone_size: .; d_call: .; cdr3_aa: CASSLRGRYNQPQHF; cdr3_nt: TGTGCCAGCAGTTTGCGGGGCCGGTACAATCAGCCCCAGCATTTT
j_call: TRBJ2-1; v_call: TRBV28; clone_size: .; d_call: .; cdr3_aa: CAHSPVQSSYNEQFF; cdr3_nt: TGTGCCCACAGCCCCGTTCAGAGCTCCTACAATGAGCAGTTCTTC